This T cell receptor beta chain is drawn from a study of T cell responses to AZD1222 COVID-19 vaccine. Study-level points and caveats: Among the donors, most were white British and more were female, and clonal diversity was possibly underestimated. Spike was spanned by vaccine-associated CD4 TCRs, which were dominant at 160-218 and 743-854. Recipients of AZD1222 seropositive at baseline numbered only 5 to 7. Breadth and depth of Spike-specific TCRs rose after two AZD1222 doses.

A note on this clone: Its antigen is currently unknown.

The data were produced by immunoSEQ multiplex PCR, yet TCRdb's version contains in-frame clones alone and is incomplete. Among 120,000 to 150,000 clones listed, roughly 88% were seen once. The CDR3 extends over 17 amino acids. V lost 1 base, J lost 0 bases, and 16 bases lay in between. The V gene's germline CDR1 is SGHDT and CDR2 YYEEEE. The TCR comes from an adult in good health. Sequencing used peripheral blood, obtained on day 0 of AZD1222 vaccination. The V gene is TRBV5-6, the J gene TRBJ1-1, with D tentatively TRBD1 (5 bases). The CDR3 spells CASSLFAGLIMNTEAFF. CDR3 bases: TGTGCCAGCAGCTTGTTCGCGGGACTAATCATGAACACTGAAGCTTTCTTT.